This T cell receptor beta chain stems from a study of T cells after yellow fever vaccination. Study observations and caveats: Within FACS-sorted repertoires, abundant clonotypes contaminating from the bulk population could be present. Subsequent booster samples again held most clones from primary vaccination (96% CD4, approximately 86% CD8).

Germline loops: CDR1 SGHRS, CDR2 YFSETQ. This CDR3 region has 16 residues. Trimming stripped 1 base from V and 4 bases from J, with 17 bases between. A universal primer site and UMIs were added as TCR cDNA was made by 5'RACE template switching. TCRdb used MiXCR to reprocess the 5' RACE reads, holding one entry per CDR3 protein. The repertoire has 230,000 or so distinct CDR3 sequences, about 3.9% of them found once; the top ten carry under 20%. This clonotype was recorded at least ten times. Its antigen is not identified. The chain uses TRBV5-1 and TRBJ2-5; D might be TRBD2 (6 bases). The TCR was taken from a man in his late teens or twenties who received the YFV17D yellow fever vaccine. The specimen was PBMCs, collected 15 days after the yellow fever booster vaccination. CDR3 loop: CASSLWGEQGGETQYF. In nucleotides, the CDR3 is TGCGCCAGCAGCTTGTGGGGGGAACAAGGCGGAGAGACCCAGTACTTC.